This TCR beta chain was obtained from a study of Graves' ophthalmopathy and Graves' hyperthyroidism. The table lists this clonotype with many counts. Its matching antigen is unknown. RNA transcripts served as template for amplifying TCR beta CDR3 sequences. Scientists carried out first-round RT-PCR using HTBI primers and then a second-round multiplex PCR. MiXCR, applied by TCRdb to the multiplex PCR reads, yields one record per CDR3 protein. The sample comprises around 1.1 million distinct CDR3 sequences, 35% to 40% of which are singletons, and 11% rests with the top ten. Excluded: other autoimmune disease, uncontrolled infection, pregnancy or lactation. The CDR3 consists of 14 residues. The germline V and J ends were trimmed by 4 bases and 6 bases, with 16 bases remaining between them. CDR1 and CDR2 from the germline V gene are DFQATT and SNEGSKA (reference sequence). Study results and caveats: At 70.59% sensitivity and approximately 78% specificity, the model predicted progression of the ophthalmopathy. Blood also contained most of the expanded thyroid clonotypes above 0.001 frequency.

The V and J genes are TRBV20-1 and TRBJ1-5; D is perhaps TRBD1 (5 bases). Specimen: peripheral blood or thyroid tissue (not recorded which). This sequence originates from an adult man with Graves' hyperthyroidism. This CDR3 reads CSATQGSLSQPQHF. The DNA for the CDR3 is TGCAGTGCTACTCAGGGCTCTCTTAGTCAGCCCCAGCATTTT.